One T cell receptor (beta chain) is described in this entry. What it recognizes is unknown. This specimen belongs to a study of monozygotic twins with inflammatory bowel disease. Study results and caveats: Among T cells, the various subtypes were not distinguishable.

Incorporation of UMIs carrying a 6-nucleotide sample barcode was performed by template switching. TCRdb reprocessed the 5' RACE reads, keeping one entry per CDR3 protein, no DNA. This table holds roughly 170,000 distinct CDR3 sequences. The sample taken for sequencing was blood. The source is a human donor with ulcerative colitis or Crohn's disease, or a healthy co-twin of an affected twin (not recorded which).

The CDR3 loop is CASSQTLAKNIQYF. The genes are TRBV7-2 and TRBJ2-4. Germline V gene lookup returns CDR1 SGHTA and CDR2 FQGNSA. The CDR3 totals 14 residues. The full variable domain, rest sourced from reference TRBV7-2 and TRBJ2-4, is GAGVSQSPSNKVTEKGKDVELRCDPISGHTALYWYRQSLGQGLEFLIYFQGNSAPDKSGLPSDRFSAERTGGSVSTLTIQRTQQEDSAVYLCASSQTLAKNIQYFGAGTRLSVL.